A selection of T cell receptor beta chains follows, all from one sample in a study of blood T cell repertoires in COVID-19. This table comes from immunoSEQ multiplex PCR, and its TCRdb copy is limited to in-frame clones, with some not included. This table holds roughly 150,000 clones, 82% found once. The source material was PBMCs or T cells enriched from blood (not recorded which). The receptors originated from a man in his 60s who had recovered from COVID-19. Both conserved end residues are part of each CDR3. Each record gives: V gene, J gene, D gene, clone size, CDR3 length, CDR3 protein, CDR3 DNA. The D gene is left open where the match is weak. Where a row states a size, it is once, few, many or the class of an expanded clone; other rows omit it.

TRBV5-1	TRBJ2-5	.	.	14	CASSGQGQGETQYF	TGCGCCAGCAGCGGCCAGGGCCAAGGGGAGACCCAGTACTTC
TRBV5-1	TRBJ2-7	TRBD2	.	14	CASSFPGGEGEQYF	TGCGCCAGCAGCTTCCCGGGGGGTGAAGGCGAGCAGTACTTC
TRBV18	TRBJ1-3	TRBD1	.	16	CASSPQSGGPGNTIYF	TGTGCCAGCTCACCTCAATCAGGGGGGCCTGGAAACACCATATATTTT
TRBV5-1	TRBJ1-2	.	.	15	CASSPGQGIFYGYTF	TGCGCCAGCAGCCCTGGTCAGGGGATATTCTATGGCTACACCTTC
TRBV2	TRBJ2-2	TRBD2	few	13	CASKLAATGELFF	TGTGCCAGCAAACTAGCGGCCACCGGGGAGCTGTTTTTT
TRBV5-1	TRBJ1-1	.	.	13	CASSLALDTEAFF	TGCGCCAGCAGCTTGGCCTTAGACACTGAAGCTTTCTTT
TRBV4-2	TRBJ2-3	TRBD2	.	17	CASSPAGSGRASDTQYF	TGTGCCAGCAGCCCGGCGGGGAGCGGGAGGGCCTCGGATACGCAGTATTTT
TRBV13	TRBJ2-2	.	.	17	CASSSTASPRITGELFF	TGTGCCAGCAGCTCTACGGCCAGCCCTAGGATCACCGGGGAGCTGTTTTTT
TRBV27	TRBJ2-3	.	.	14	CASSLWASTDTQYF	TGTGCCAGCAGTTTATGGGCTAGCACAGATACGCAGTATTTT
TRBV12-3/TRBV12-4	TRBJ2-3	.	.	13	CASSFSQGSTQYF	TGTGCCAGCAGTTTTAGCCAGGGCAGTACGCAGTATTTT
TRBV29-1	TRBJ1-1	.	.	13	CSVDPGVGTEAFF	TGCAGCGTTGACCCGGGGGTGGGAACTGAAGCTTTCTTT
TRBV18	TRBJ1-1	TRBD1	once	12	CASSSDRGAAFF	TGTGCCAGCTCATCCGACAGGGGTGCTGCTTTCTTT
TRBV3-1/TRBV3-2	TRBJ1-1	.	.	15	CASSQVHRLYTEAFF	TGTGCCAGCAGCCAAGTCCACAGGTTATACACTGAAGCTTTCTTT
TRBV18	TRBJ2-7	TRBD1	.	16	CASSPSTGTGTSEQYF	TGTGCCAGCTCACCCTCGACCGGGACAGGAACGAGCGAGCAGTACTTC
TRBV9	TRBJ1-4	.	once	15	CASSPRGGANEKLFF	TGTGCCAGCAGCCCCCGGGGGGGTGCTAATGAAAAACTGTTTTTT
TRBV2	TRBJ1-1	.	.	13	CASSFSRSAEAFF	TGTGCCAGCAGCTTCAGCCGTAGCGCTGAAGCTTTCTTT
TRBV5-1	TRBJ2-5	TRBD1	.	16	CASSLARTGIRETQYF	TGCGCCAGCAGCTTGGCCAGGACAGGGATAAGAGAGACCCAGTACTTC
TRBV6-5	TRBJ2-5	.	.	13	CASSYGRKETQYF	TGTGCCAGCAGTTACGGGAGAAAAGAGACCCAGTACTTC
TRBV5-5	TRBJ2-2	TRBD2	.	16	CASSSGLAGNTGELFF	TGTGCCAGCAGCTCAGGACTAGCGGGGAACACCGGGGAGCTGTTTTTT
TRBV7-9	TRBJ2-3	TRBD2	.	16	CASTFGGGVSTDTQYF	TGTGCCAGCACCTTTGGGGGGGGAGTGAGCACAGATACGCAGTATTTT
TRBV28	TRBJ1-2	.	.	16	CASSSPRQLANYGYTF	TGTGCCAGCAGTAGCCCCAGACAGTTAGCTAACTATGGCTACACCTTC
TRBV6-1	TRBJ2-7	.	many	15	CASSEEAGAPREQYF	TGTGCCAGCAGTGAGGAGGCGGGGGCCCCCCGCGAGCAGTACTTC
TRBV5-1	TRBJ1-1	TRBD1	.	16	CASSWGQGMRMAEAFF	TGCGCCAGCAGCTGGGGACAGGGGATGAGAATGGCTGAAGCTTTCTTT
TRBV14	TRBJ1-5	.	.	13	CASSQSGNQPQHF	TGTGCCAGCAGCCAATCGGGGAATCAGCCCCAGCATTTT
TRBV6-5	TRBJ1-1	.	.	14	CASSYQGMNTEAFF	TGTGCCAGCAGTTATCAGGGGATGAACACTGAAGCTTTCTTT
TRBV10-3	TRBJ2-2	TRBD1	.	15	CAIRPGQVHTGELFF	TGTGCCATCAGACCGGGACAGGTACACACCGGGGAGCTGTTTTTT
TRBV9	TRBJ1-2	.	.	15	CASSVASGQNYGYTF	TGTGCCAGCAGCGTAGCTTCAGGTCAGAACTATGGCTACACCTTC
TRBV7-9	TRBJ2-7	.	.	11	CASSYDSRLYF	TGTGCCAGCAGCTATGACAGTCGACTTTACTTC
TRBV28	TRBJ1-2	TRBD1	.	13	CASSLDRLYGYTF	TGTGCCAGCAGTTTGGACAGGCTTTATGGCTACACCTTC
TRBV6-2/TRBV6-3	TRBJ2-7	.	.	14	CASSTWESRYEQYF	TGTGCCAGCAGTACTTGGGAGAGTCGTTACGAGCAGTACTTC
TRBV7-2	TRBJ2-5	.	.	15	CASSFTGTRQETQYF	TGTGCCAGCAGCTTCACCGGGACACGACAAGAGACCCAGTACTTC
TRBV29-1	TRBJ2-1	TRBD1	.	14	CSVQGAQGADEQFF	TGCAGCGTCCAAGGGGCACAGGGGGCCGATGAGCAGTTCTTC
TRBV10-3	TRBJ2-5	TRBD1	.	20	CAISPGQGSEVGSARETQYF	TGTGCCATCAGTCCCGGACAGGGTTCTGAGGTAGGGTCGGCACGAGAGACCCAGTACTTC
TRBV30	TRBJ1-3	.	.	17	CAWSVRKGSTGGNTIYF	TGTGCCTGGAGTGTACGAAAGGGCAGCACGGGAGGAAACACCATATATTTT
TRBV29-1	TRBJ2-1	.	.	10	CSVSIDEQFF	TGCAGCGTTTCAATAGATGAGCAGTTCTTC
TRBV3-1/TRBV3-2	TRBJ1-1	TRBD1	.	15	CASSPRTTGGKEAFF	TGTGCCAGCAGCCCACGGACGACAGGGGGCAAGGAAGCTTTCTTT
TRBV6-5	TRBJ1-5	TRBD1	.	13	CASMTGDYQPQHF	TGTGCCAGTATGACAGGGGACTATCAGCCCCAGCATTTT
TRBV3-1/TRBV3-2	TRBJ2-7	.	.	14	CASSHRGKGYEQYF	TGTGCCAGCAGCCATAGGGGGAAGGGCTACGAGCAGTACTTC
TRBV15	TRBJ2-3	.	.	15	CATSGVRLSGSTQYF	TGTGCCACCAGCGGGGTGCGTTTGTCAGGGTCTACGCAGTATTTT
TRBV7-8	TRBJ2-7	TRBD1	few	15	CASSLVRQGAREQYF	TGTGCCAGCAGCTTAGTGCGCCAGGGGGCTCGCGAGCAGTACTTC
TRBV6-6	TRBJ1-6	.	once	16	CASSYSRGSYNSPLHF	TGTGCCAGCAGTTATTCCCGGGGGAGTTATAATTCACCCCTCCACTTT
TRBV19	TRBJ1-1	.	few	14	CASSMGLANTEAFF	TGTGCCAGTAGCATGGGACTGGCGAACACTGAAGCTTTCTTT
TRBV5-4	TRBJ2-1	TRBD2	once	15	CASSSGTSRHNEQFF	TGTGCCAGCAGCAGCGGGACTAGCAGACACAATGAGCAGTTCTTC
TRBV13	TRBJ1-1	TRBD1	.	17	CASSLTLRQGLNTEAFF	TGTGCCAGCAGCTTAACCCTTAGACAGGGGCTGAACACTGAAGCTTTCTTT
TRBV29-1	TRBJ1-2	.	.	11	CSVLGGYGYTF	TGCAGCGTCCTGGGAGGCTATGGCTACACCTTC
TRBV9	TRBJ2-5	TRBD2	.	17	CASSPGLAGGLQETQYF	TGTGCCAGCAGCCCGGGACTAGCGGGAGGCCTTCAAGAGACCCAGTACTTC
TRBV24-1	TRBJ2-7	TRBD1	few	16	CATSDAGTGNSYEQYF	TGTGCCACCAGTGATGCCGGGACAGGGAACTCCTACGAGCAGTACTTC
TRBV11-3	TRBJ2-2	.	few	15	CASSLKDTGTGELFF	TGTGCCAGCAGCTTAAAGGATACAGGGACCGGGGAGCTGTTTTTT
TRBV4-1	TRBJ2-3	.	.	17	CASSHQEEAPTQDTQYF	TGCGCCAGCAGCCATCAGGAGGAGGCTCCTACGCAAGATACGCAGTATTTT
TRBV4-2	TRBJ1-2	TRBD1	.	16	CASSNRQGSPNYGYTF	TGTGCCAGCAGCAACCGACAGGGGTCGCCTAACTATGGCTACACCTTC
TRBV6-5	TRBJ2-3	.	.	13	CASRVTGTDTQYF	TGTGCCAGCAGGGTTACAGGCACAGATACGCAGTATTTT
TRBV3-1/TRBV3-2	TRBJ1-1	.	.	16	CASSPQPDSYGTEAFF	TGTGCCAGCAGCCCTCAACCGGACAGCTATGGGACTGAAGCTTTCTTT
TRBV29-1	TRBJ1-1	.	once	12	CSAYDGDTEAFF	TGCAGCGCCTACGATGGAGACACTGAAGCTTTCTTT
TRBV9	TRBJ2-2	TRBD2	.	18	CASSVGLAGASNTGELFF	TGTGCCAGCAGCGTCGGACTAGCGGGAGCCTCGAACACCGGGGAGCTGTTTTTT
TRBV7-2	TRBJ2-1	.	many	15	CASSPRELRYNEQFF	TGTGCCAGCAGCCCCCGGGAGTTGAGGTACAATGAGCAGTTCTTC